The 27 T cell receptor beta chains below come from one sample, sequenced in a study of T cell responses to AZD1222 COVID-19 vaccine. Libraries were prepared by immunoSEQ multiplex PCR; TCRdb keeps only in-frame clonotypes and omits some of them. The data hold tens of thousands of clones, with 90% observed a single time. The source was peripheral blood, collected 28 days after the second AZD1222 dose. These receptors were obtained from an adult who received the AZD1222 COVID-19 vaccine.

This sequence joins TRBV6-6 and TRBJ1-5, with a tentative D call TRBD1 (5 bases). The CDR3 extends over 14 amino acids. Trimming cost V 4 bases and J 3 bases, with 10 bases left between them. CDR1 and CDR2 (germline): MNHNY, SVGAGI (reference sequence). CDR3 loop: CASSSGRANQPQHF. The CDR3 DNA sequence: TGTGCCAGCAGTTCCGGCAGGGCCAATCAGCCCCAGCATTTT.

This clone has just a few counts. The rearrangement uses TRBV28 and TRBJ1-2; TRBD1 matches at 9 bases. CDR3 length equals 14 residues. Germline trimming cut 8 bases from V and 2 bases from J; bases unmatched to any gene: 6. CDR1 and CDR2 (germline): MDHEN, SYDVKM. This CDR3 is CASLRGTGNYGYTF. CDR3 coding DNA: TGTGCCAGCTTGCGTGGGACAGGGAACTATGGCTACACCTTC.

The rearrangement uses TRBV11-2 and TRBJ1-3, with 7 bases identical to TRBD1. The CDR3 length is 15 residues. The ends lost 1 base at V and 2 bases at J; junction bases unmatched: 2. CDR1 is SGHAT and CDR2 is FQNNGV in the germline V gene. The CDR3 DNA sequence: TGTGCCAGCAGCTTAGTGACAGGGACTGGAAACACCATATATTTT. Translating gives CASSLVTGTGNTIYF. Full variable domain (missing parts from reference TRBV11-2 and TRBJ1-3): EAGVAQSPRYKIIEKRQSVAFWCNPISGHATLYWYQQILGQGPKLLIQFQNNGVVDDSQLPKDRFSAERLKGVDSTLKIQPAKLEDSAVYLCASSLVTGTGNTIYFGEGSWLTVV.

The chain couples TRBV9 to TRBJ1-1, with 8 bases that match TRBD1. CDR3 size: 15 residues. The germline V gene has CDR1 SGDLS and CDR2 YYNGEE. The junction had 6 bases not matched to a gene; V was cut back by 5 bases and J by 0 bases. CDR3 loop: CASSTGGVMNTEAFF. DNA for the CDR3: TGTGCCAGCAGTACAGGGGGGGTTATGAACACTGAAGCTTTCTTT.

The chain couples TRBV6-5 to TRBJ2-2; the D gene is possibly TRBD1 (6 bases). There are 14 residues in the CDR3. Germline lookup yields CDR1 MNHEY and CDR2 SVGAGI. Trimming shortened V by 4 bases and J by 7 bases, and 13 bases separated the two germline ends. DNA for the CDR3: TGTGCCAGCAGTTCCGTGGACAGTTACGGGGAGCTGTTTTTT. Translating it yields CASSSVDSYGELFF.

J is TRBJ2-2 and V is TRBV27, with D unclear. Trimming cost V 7 bases and J 0 bases, with 12 bases left between them. Germline CDR1 reads MNHEY; CDR2 reads SMNVEV (reference sequence). The CDR3 spans 15 residues. CDR3 bases: TGTGCCAGCACTATAGGGTTCGCGAACACCGGGGAGCTGTTTTTT. It specifies CASTIGFANTGELFF.

The CDR3 nucleotides are TGTGCCAGCAGTTTCGGTTGCAGGGTATCCTACGAGCAGTACTTC. The encoded protein is CASSFGCRVSYEQYF. V is TRBV6-5 and J is TRBJ2-7; possibly TRBD1 for D (5 bases). This CDR3 spans 15 amino acids. Germline V lookup: CDR1 MNHEY, CDR2 SVGAGI. V dropped 4 bases and J dropped 1 base, with 14 bases sitting between them.

The rearrangement joins TRBV19 to TRBJ1-1; 8 nucleotides line up with TRBD1. The germline CDR1 and CDR2 sequences are LNHDA and SQIVND (reference sequence). V shed 3 bases, J shed 1 base, and the junction held 10 bases outside the gene matches. The CDR3 has 17 amino acids. For the CDR3, the DNA is TGTGCCAGTAGTATGGGTGCGGACAGGGAGAAGAACACTGAAGCTTTCTTT. Translated: CASSMGADREKNTEAFF. Complete variable domain (other parts from reference TRBV19 and TRBJ1-1): DGGITQSPKYLFRKEGQNVTLSCEQNLNHDAMYWYRQDPGQGLRLIYYSQIVNDFQKGDIAEGYSVSREKKESFPLTVTSAQKNPTAFYLCASSMGADREKNTEAFFGQGTRLTVV.

V and J are TRBV6-6 and TRBJ1-1; no definite D call. V dropped 5 bases and J dropped 2 bases, with 12 bases sitting between them. The CDR3 loop spans 14 amino acids. CDR1 is MNHNY, CDR2 SVGAGI, per germline (reference sequence). The CDR3 spells CASSPARANTEAFF. The CDR3 bases are TGTGCCAGCAGTCCAGCCCGGGCCAACACTGAAGCTTTCTTT.

V usage is TRBV3-1 (or the pseudogene TRBV3-2) and J usage is TRBJ2-5; D might be TRBD1 (5 bases). Between the trimmed V and J ends, which lost 1 base and 1 base, there was a span of 10 bases. The CDR3 runs to 15 residues. Germline CDR1 LGHDT, CDR2 YNNKEL (reference sequence). The CDR3: CASSQGGRSQETQYF. The CDR3 bases are TGTGCCAGCAGCCAAGGGGGCCGGTCCCAAGAGACCCAGTACTTC.

The gene calls are TRBV6-1 and TRBJ2-4, with 8 bases that match TRBD1. Looked up from germline, CDR1 is MNHNS and CDR2 is SASEGT. The CDR3 covers 16 residues. Losses at the gene ends were 4 bases for V and 0 bases for J; bases not matched to a gene: 5. The CDR3 region has the DNA TGTGCCAGCAGTGGAACCGGGACAGGAGCCAAAAACATTCAGTACTTC. This gives the protein CASSGTGTGAKNIQYF.

The genes are TRBV5-1 and TRBJ2-3; weak D call: TRBD2 (6 bases). V was trimmed by 4 bases and J by 6 bases, leaving 15 bases between them. The germline CDR1 and CDR2 sequences are SGHRS and YFSETQ. CDR3 size: 14 residues. The CDR3 sequence is CASSPGPGADTQYF. The CDR3 bases are TGCGCCAGCAGCCCGGGACCGGGAGCCGATACGCAGTATTTT.

This clone was seen a handful of times. The chain carries TRBV5-1 and TRBJ1-4; D not resolved. V lost 2 bases, J lost 0 bases, and 5 bases lay in between. The CDR3 runs 14 residues. Germline CDR1 is SGHRS and CDR2 is YFSETQ. The CDR3 DNA follows: TGCGCCAGCAGCTTTAGGGCAACTAATGAAAAACTGTTTTTT. Residues: CASSFRATNEKLFF.

The J gene is TRBJ1-1, the V gene TRBV29-1, with 7 nucleotides matching TRBD1. Losses at the gene ends were 3 bases for V and 5 bases for J; bases not matched to a gene: 3. Germline V gene lookup returns CDR1 SQVTM and CDR2 ANQGSEA. The CDR3 extends over 12 amino acids. CDR3 in DNA: TGCAGCGTTGATAAACAGGGGACTGAAGCTTTCTTT. Translation gives CSVDKQGTEAFF.

This clone was counted a few times. The chain employs TRBV5-1 and TRBJ2-3; tentatively, D is TRBD2 (6 bases). This CDR3 is 16 amino acids long. V gave up 0 bases and J gave up 1 base, with 12 bases separating them. Germline-derived CDR1 and CDR2 are SGHRS and YFSETQ. The CDR3 spells CASSLGRGTGTDTQYF. CDR3 nucleotide sequence: TGCGCCAGCAGCTTGGGGAGGGGAACTGGCACAGATACGCAGTATTTT.

The J gene is TRBJ2-1, the V gene TRBV7-9, with 7 bases that match TRBD2. V was clipped by 5 bases and J by 0 bases; unmatched bases: 4. Germline CDR1 is SEHNR and CDR2 is FQNEAQ (reference sequence). The length of the CDR3 is 15 residues. Written as DNA, the CDR3 is TGTGCCAGCAGCGAAGCGGGGAGCTCCTACAATGAGCAGTTCTTC. Translated: CASSEAGSSYNEQFF.

As DNA, the CDR3 is TGTGCCAGCAGCCAACTAGGATTCTATGGCTACACCTTC. This sequence encodes CASSQLGFYGYTF. The rearrangement links TRBV3-1 (or the pseudogene TRBV3-2) to TRBJ1-2; D is ambiguous. The V end lost 2 bases, the J end lost 4 bases, and 8 bases lay between the germline ends. This CDR3 region has 13 residues. Germline CDR1 is LGHDT and CDR2 is YNNKEL (reference sequence).

V usage is TRBV28 and J usage is TRBJ1-2; D is ambiguous. The CDR3 length is 13 residues. Trimming removed 3 bases from V and 2 bases from J, with 7 bases in between. CDR1 and CDR2 (germline): MDHEN, SYDVKM. The CDR3 sequence is CASSLAKNYGYTF. CDR3 nucleotide sequence: TGTGCCAGCAGTTTGGCCAAAAACTATGGCTACACCTTC.

The chain joins TRBV7-2 to TRBJ2-2; TRBD1 agrees at 7 bases. The trim removed 1 base at V and 3 bases at J, leaving 5 bases unmatched. The CDR3 runs to 16 residues. Germline CDR1 is SGHTA and CDR2 is FQGNSA. The CDR3 region is CASSLVGTDYTGELFF. DNA of the CDR3: TGTGCCAGCAGCTTAGTGGGGACAGACTACACCGGGGAGCTGTTTTTT.

In DNA form, the CDR3 reads TGTGCCAGCAGTCCCCCAGGGAGAGCCTACGAGCAGTACTTC. Its translation is CASSPPGRAYEQYF. The chain recombines TRBV28 with TRBJ2-7, with D perhaps being TRBD1 or TRBD2 (5 bases each). The CDR3 loop spans 14 amino acids. The germline CDR1 and CDR2 sequences are MDHEN and SYDVKM. Trimming pared 5 bases from V and 2 bases from J, leaving 13 bases between.

This clone has more than one count but fewer than ten. CDR3 sequence reads: CASSLHKGNQPQHF. DNA for the CDR3: TGTGCCAGCAGTTTACACAAGGGCAATCAGCCCCAGCATTTT. The chain carries TRBV28 and TRBJ1-5, with D unresolved. Trimming removed 2 bases from V and 2 bases from J, with 7 bases in between. Germline V gene lookup returns CDR1 MDHEN and CDR2 SYDVKM. The CDR3 spans 14 residues.

The chain has TRBV7-6 and TRBJ1-6; TRBD1 matches 7 bases. V trimming: 4 bases; J trimming: 7 bases; junction bases outside the gene matches: 4. This CDR3 region has 14 residues. Germline assignment: CDR1 SGHVS and CDR2 FNYEAQ. CDR3: CASSSTGKNSPLHF. CDR3 bases: TGTGCCAGCAGCTCGACAGGGAAAAATTCACCCCTCCACTTT. Drawing the rest from reference TRBV7-6 and TRBJ1-6, the complete variable domain is GAGVSQSPRYKVTKRGQDVALRCDPISGHVSLYWYRQALGQGPEFLTYFNYEAQQDKSGLPNDRFSAERPEGSISTLTIQRTEQRDSAMYRCASSSTGKNSPLHFGNGTRLTVT.

The chain couples TRBV19 to TRBJ2-5, with 7 bases fitting TRBD2. The CDR3 totals 15 residues. CDR1 LNHDA and CDR2 SQIVND come from the germline V gene (reference sequence). J was trimmed by 2 bases and V by 3 bases; bases with no gene match: 6. CDR3 DNA: TGTGCCAGTAGTATTTCAGCAGCGGGGCAAGAGACCCAGTACTTC. This encodes CASSISAAGQETQYF.

The V call is TRBV3-1 (or the pseudogene TRBV3-2), the J call TRBJ1-1; no definite D call. Trimming removed 8 bases from V and 11 bases from J, with 15 bases in between. The CDR3 consists of 11 residues. Germline CDR1 is LGHDT and CDR2 is YNNKEL (reference sequence). The CDR3 region is CASAQLGLAFF. DNA for the CDR3: TGTGCCAGCGCTCAACTTGGGCTCGCTTTCTTT.

This clone has only one observation. The V and J genes are TRBV11-2 and TRBJ2-3, with D tentatively TRBD2 (5 bases). The germline gives CDR1 SGHAT, CDR2 FQNNGV. Trimming removed 2 bases from V and 9 bases from J, with 15 bases in between. The CDR3 is 14 residues long. The CDR3 bases are TGTGCCAGCAGCTTAATTCTAGCAGGTCAAACGCAGTATTTT. Its translation: CASSLILAGQTQYF.

This chain joins TRBV11-2 and TRBJ1-3; weak D call: TRBD1 (5 bases). Germline values: CDR1 SGHAT, CDR2 FQNNGV. CDR3 length equals 13 residues. With 5 bases removed from V and 9 bases from J, the gap between germline ends came to 14 bases. The CDR3 is CASSPEWGGTIYF. CDR3 nucleotide sequence: TGTGCCAGCAGCCCCGAATGGGGCGGCACCATATATTTT.

The V gene is TRBV4-1, the J gene TRBJ2-7; TRBD2 is a possible D gene (6 bases). CDR1 and CDR2 (germline): MGHRA, YSYEKL. The CDR3 sequence is 14 residues long. Trimming left V 0 bases short and J 3 bases short, with 9 bases between. The CDR3 sequence: CASSQEGGDYEQYF. The CDR3 DNA sequence: TGCGCCAGCAGCCAAGAGGGCGGGGACTACGAGCAGTACTTC.